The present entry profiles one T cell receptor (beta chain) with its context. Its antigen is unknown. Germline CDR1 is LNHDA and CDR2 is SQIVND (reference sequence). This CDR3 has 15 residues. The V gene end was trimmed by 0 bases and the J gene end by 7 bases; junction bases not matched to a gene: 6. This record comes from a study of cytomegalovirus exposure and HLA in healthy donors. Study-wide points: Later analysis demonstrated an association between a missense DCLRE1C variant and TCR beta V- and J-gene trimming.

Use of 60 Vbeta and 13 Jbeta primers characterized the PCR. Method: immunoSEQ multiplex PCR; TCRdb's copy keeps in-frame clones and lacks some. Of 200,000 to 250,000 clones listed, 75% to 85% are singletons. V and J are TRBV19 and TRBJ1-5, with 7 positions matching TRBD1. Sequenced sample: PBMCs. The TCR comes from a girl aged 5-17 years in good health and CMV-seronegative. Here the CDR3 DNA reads TGTGCCAGTAGTATAGAGACAGGGTTGGGACAGCCCCAGCATTTT. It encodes CASSIETGLGQPQHF.